This T cell receptor (beta chain) is from a study of blood T cell repertoires in COVID-19. For the study at large: In each case, the material was cDNA or gDNA derived from T cells, B-cell-depleted T cells, or PBMCs.

Authors' analysis steps: Reference gene primer amplification gave estimated nucleated cell counts. TCRdb's table, derived via immunoSEQ multiplex PCR, lists solely in-frame clones and lacks some. V and J calls and clone size follow that table, whereas D and trimming were derived from the DNA. The sample includes tens of thousands of clones, less than 90% seen only once; the top ten take more than 1.5%. The CDR3 covers 14 residues. Trimming removed 5 bases from V and 4 bases from J; junction bases left unmatched: 4. Germline V gives CDR1 SNHLY, CDR2 FYNNEI. The sequenced sample was peripheral blood. This sequence originates from a man aged 60 to 75 with COVID-19, enrolled during active disease. The chain carries TRBV2 and TRBJ1-1; the match to TRBD1 covers 10 bases. The CDR3 loop reads CASSTRTGGTEAFF. In DNA form, the CDR3 reads TGTGCCAGCAGTACAAGGACAGGGGGCACTGAAGCTTTCTTT.